This TCR beta chain was sequenced during a study of identical twins. Of note for this clonotype: The antigen is unknown.

Study-level results: Fewer insertions were carried by abundant cord blood beta clonotypes, but none was seen in memory repertoires.

Every donor was a healthy Caucasian. Template switching supplied a universal primer site; unique molecular identifiers were carried on the cDNA. TCRdb itself ran the 5' RACE reads through MiXCR, one entry per CDR3 protein. There are 700,000 or so distinct CDR3 sequences in the sample; 8.6% occur only once, and approximately 0.96% lies in the top ten. The CDR3 totals 16 residues. Germline V CDR1 and CDR2: WNHNN, SYGVQD (reference sequence). Trimming cost V 6 bases and J 4 bases, with 20 bases left between them. The same data also contributed to another study, on yellow fever vaccine responses in identical twins.

The chain uses TRBV10-1 and TRBJ2-3, with D possibly matching TRBD2 (5 bases). The receptor's source is a woman aged 18-30 years in good health. Sequencing used PBMCs. The DNA of the CDR3 is TGCGCCAGCAGCGGGCCCCCGGGTCTTAGCGCAGATACGCAGTATTTT. Translating gives CASSGPPGLSADTQYF.